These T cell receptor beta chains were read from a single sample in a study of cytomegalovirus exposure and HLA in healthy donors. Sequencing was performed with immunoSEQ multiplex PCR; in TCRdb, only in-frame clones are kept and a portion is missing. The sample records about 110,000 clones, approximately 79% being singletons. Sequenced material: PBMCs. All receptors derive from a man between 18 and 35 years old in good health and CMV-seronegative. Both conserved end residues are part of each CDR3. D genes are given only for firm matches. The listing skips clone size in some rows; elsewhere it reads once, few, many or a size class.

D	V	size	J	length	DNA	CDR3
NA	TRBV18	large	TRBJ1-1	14	TGTGCCAGCTCACTCGTCAGGGGTTCGACTGAAGCTTTCTTT	CASSLVRGSTEAFF
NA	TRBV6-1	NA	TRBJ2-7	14	TGTGCCAGTTACCCCCTAATCGCCCCCTACGAGCAGTACTTC	CASYPLIAPYEQYF
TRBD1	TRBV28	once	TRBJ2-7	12	TGTGCCAGCAGTTCGACAGGGTACGAGCAGTACTTC	CASSSTGYEQYF
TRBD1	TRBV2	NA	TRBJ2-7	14	TGTGCCAGTTTCCGGGACAGCGATTCCTACGAGCAGTACTTC	CASFRDSDSYEQYF
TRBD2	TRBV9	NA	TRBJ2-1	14	TGTGCCAGCAGCGCTAGCGGGGCTTACAATGAGCAGTTCTTC	CASSASGAYNEQFF
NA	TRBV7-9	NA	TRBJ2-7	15	TGTGCCAGCAGCCAGGGTCCAGGGCGCTCCTACGAGCAGTACTTC	CASSQGPGRSYEQYF
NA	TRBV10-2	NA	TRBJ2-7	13	TGCGCCAGTCAGAAGGGGGTTACCTACGAGCAGTACTTC	CASQKGVTYEQYF
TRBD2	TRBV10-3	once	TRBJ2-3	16	TGTGCCATCAGTGAATCAGCGGGGGCGACCGGAGATACGCAGTATTTT	CAISESAGATGDTQYF
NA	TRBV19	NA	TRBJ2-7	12	TGTGCCAGTAGTGAAGGGGTCTACGAGCAGTACTTC	CASSEGVYEQYF
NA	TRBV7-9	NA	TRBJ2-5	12	TGTGCCAGCAGCTTCCCCGAGGGGACCCAGTACTTC	CASSFPEGTQYF
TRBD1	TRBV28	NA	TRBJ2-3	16	TGTGCCAGCAGTTCCCGGACAGGGCTGAGCGCAGATACGCAGTATTTT	CASSSRTGLSADTQYF
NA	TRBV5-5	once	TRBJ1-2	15	TGTGCCAGCAGGGCCCGGGACTCAGGAATCTATGGCTACACCTTC	CASRARDSGIYGYTF
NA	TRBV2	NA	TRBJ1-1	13	TGTGCCAGCAGTGTCGGGGGGAACACTGAAGCTTTCTTT	CASSVGGNTEAFF
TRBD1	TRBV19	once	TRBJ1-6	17	TGTGCCAGTAGTCCGCGGACAGGGCCTTCCTATAATTCACCCCTCCACTTT	CASSPRTGPSYNSPLHF
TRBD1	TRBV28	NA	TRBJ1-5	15	TGTGCCAGCAGAAAAAGACAGGGGGGCGATCAGCCCCAGCATTTT	CASRKRQGGDQPQHF
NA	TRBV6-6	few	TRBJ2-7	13	TGTGCCAGCAGTCAAGGACAGCGGAACGAGCAGTACTTC	CASSQGQRNEQYF
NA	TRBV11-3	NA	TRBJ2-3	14	TGTGCCAGCGGAAAGGGAGACAGGTCAGATACGCAGTATTTT	CASGKGDRSDTQYF
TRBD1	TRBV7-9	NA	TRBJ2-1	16	TGTGCCAGCAGCGAAAACAGGGGGGCAACCTACAATGAGCAGTTCTTC	CASSENRGATYNEQFF
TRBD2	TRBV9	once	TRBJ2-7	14	TGTGCCAGCAGCGCCGGACTAGCCCCCTACGAGCAGTACTTC	CASSAGLAPYEQYF
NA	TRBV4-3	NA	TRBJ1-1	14	TGCGCCAGCAGCCTCAGACACAGGGCGACTGAAGCTTTCTTT	CASSLRHRATEAFF
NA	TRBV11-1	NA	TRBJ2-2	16	TGTGCCAGCAGCTTACGGGCCAGGGCGGCCACCGGGGAGCTGTTTTTT	CASSLRARAATGELFF
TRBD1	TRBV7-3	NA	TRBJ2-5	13	TGTGCCAGCAGTCGGGACAGACAAGGGACCCAGTACTTC	CASSRDRQGTQYF
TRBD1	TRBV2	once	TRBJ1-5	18	TGTGCCAGCAGTGAAGCGGGGGACAGCATCTATAGCAATCAGCCCCAGCATTTT	CASSEAGDSIYSNQPQHF
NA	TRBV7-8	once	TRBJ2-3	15	TGTGCCAGCAGCTTCCGGGTAATGGGCACAGATACGCAGTATTTT	CASSFRVMGTDTQYF
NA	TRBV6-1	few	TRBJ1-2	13	TGTGCCAGCAGTGAAGTTGGGGGGATTCGCTACACCTTC	CASSEVGGIRYTF
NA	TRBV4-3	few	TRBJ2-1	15	TGCGCCAGCAGCCAAGAGTGGCAGGGCTACAATGAGCAGTTCTTC	CASSQEWQGYNEQFF
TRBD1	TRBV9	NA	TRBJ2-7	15	TGTGCCAGCAGCCCCCGACAGGGGGCGGCGGGGGAGCAGTACTTC	CASSPRQGAAGEQYF
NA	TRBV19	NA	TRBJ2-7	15	TGTGCCAGTAGTATAGAGTCCGGGGGCTCCTACGAGCAGTACTTC	CASSIESGGSYEQYF
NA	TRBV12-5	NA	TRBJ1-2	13	TGTGCTAGTGGTTCCGACAGGAACTATGGCTACCCCTTC	CASGSDRNYGYPF
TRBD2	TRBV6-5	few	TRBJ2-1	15	TGTGCCAGCAGGCCGGGACTAGCGGGGACGGATGAGCAGTTCTTC	CASRPGLAGTDEQFF
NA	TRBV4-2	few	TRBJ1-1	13	TGTGCCAGCGAGGGAGGGACGAACACTGAAGCTTTCTTT	CASEGGTNTEAFF
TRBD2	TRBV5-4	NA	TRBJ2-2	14	TGTGCCAGCACGCGGGCGGGGGTTTCCGGGGAGCTGTTTTTT	CASTRAGVSGELFF
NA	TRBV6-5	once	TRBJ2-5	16	TGTGCCAGCAGTTCTTTGAGATCGCCCTACCAAGAGACCCAGTACTTC	CASSSLRSPYQETQYF
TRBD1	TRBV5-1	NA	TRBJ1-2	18	TGCGCCAGCAGCTCCCCCGGACAGGGGGCGCGGGCTAACTATGGCTACCCCTTC	CASSSPGQGARANYGYPF
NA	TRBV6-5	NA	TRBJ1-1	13	TGTGCCAGCAGTTACGAACAGGGCACTGAAGCTTTCTTT	CASSYEQGTEAFF
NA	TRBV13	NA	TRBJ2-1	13	TGTGCCAGCAGCTTAAAGAGGGGGGGTGAGCAGTTCTTC	CASSLKRGGEQFF
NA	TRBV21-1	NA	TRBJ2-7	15	TGTGCCAGCAGCAACGGACAGGGAAGCCTGTACGAGCAGTACTTC	CASSNGQGSLYEQYF
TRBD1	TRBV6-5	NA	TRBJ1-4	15	TGTGCCAGCAGCCCAACAGGGGCAACTAATGAAAAACTGTTTTTT	CASSPTGATNEKLFF
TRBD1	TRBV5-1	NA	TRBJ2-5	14	TGCGCCAGCAGCTCGGGACAGACCCAAGAGACCCAGTACTTC	CASSSGQTQETQYF
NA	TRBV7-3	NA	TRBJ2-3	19	TGTGCCAGCAGCTTAATGGGAAGGACAGTGAGGGATGTAGCAGATACGCAGTATTTT	CASSLMGRTVRDVADTQYF
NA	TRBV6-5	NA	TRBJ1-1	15	TGTGCCAGCAGTTACTTTGGGGCCCTAAACACTGAAGCTTTCTTT	CASSYFGALNTEAFF
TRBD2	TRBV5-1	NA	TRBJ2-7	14	TGCGCCAGCAGCCCGACTAGCGCCGGGAACGAGCAGTACTTC	CASSPTSAGNEQYF
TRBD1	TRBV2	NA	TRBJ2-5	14	TGTGCCAGCAGTTTAGGACAGGCCCAAGAGACCCAGTACTTC	CASSLGQAQETQYF
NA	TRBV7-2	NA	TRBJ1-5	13	TGTGCCAGCAGCGCACAGGACCCTCAGCCCCAGCATTTT	CASSAQDPQPQHF
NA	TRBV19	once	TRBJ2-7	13	TGTGCCAGTAGTATAATTGGGGCCCACGAGCAGTACTTC	CASSIIGAHEQYF
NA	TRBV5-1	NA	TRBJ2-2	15	TGCGCCAGCAGCTTGGCCCCGACTACATCCGGGGAGCTGTTTTTT	CASSLAPTTSGELFF
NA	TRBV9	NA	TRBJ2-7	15	TGTGCCAGCCCCTCTCAGGGGAAGGAGTCCTACGAGCAGTACTTC	CASPSQGKESYEQYF
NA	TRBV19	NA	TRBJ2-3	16	TGTGCCAGCCGGTCCCCGGGGGGCCAAAGCACAGATACGCAGTATTTT	CASRSPGGQSTDTQYF
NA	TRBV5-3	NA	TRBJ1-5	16	TGTGCCAGAAGCTTCGGGGGCGGGGGAGGCGATCAGCCCCAGCATTTT	CARSFGGGGGDQPQHF
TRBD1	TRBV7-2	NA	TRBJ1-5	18	TGTGCCAGCAGCTTATTCGGGACAGAGCTTTATAGCAATCAGCCCCAGCATTTT	CASSLFGTELYSNQPQHF
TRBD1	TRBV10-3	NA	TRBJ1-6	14	TGTGCCATCAGTCAGGACAGGGGAGACTCACCCCTCCACTTT	CAISQDRGDSPLHF
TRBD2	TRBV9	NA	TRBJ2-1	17	TGTGCCAGCAGCGTAGTTCCGAGTAGCGGGGGATACAATGAGCAGTTCTTC	CASSVVPSSGGYNEQFF
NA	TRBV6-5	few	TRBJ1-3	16	TGTGCCAGCAGTTACTCGAGAGGCACCTCTGGAAACACCATATATTTT	CASSYSRGTSGNTIYF
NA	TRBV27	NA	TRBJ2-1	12	TGTGCCAGCAGTGCGGGGACAGCGGAGCAGTTCTTC	CASSAGTAEQFF
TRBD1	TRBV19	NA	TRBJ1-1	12	TGTGCCAGCAGGACAGGGAACACTGAAGCTTTCTTT	CASRTGNTEAFF
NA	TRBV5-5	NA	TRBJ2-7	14	TGTGCCAGCAGCTTGGCGGGGGGCGGCTACGAGCAGTACTTC	CASSLAGGGYEQYF
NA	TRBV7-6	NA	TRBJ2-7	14	TGTGCCAGCAGCTTAGGTCACTGGGGCGGCGAGCAGTACTTC	CASSLGHWGGEQYF
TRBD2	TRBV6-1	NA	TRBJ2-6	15	TGTGCCAGCAGTGCGACTAGCCCTGGGGCCAACGTCCTGACTTTC	CASSATSPGANVLTF
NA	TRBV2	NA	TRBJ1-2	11	TGTGCCAGCAAACAGGGCTATGGCTACACCTTC	CASKQGYGYTF
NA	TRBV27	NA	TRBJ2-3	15	TGTGCCAGCAGTTTGCCGGGGGGCCCCCCAGATACGCAGTATTTT	CASSLPGGPPDTQYF